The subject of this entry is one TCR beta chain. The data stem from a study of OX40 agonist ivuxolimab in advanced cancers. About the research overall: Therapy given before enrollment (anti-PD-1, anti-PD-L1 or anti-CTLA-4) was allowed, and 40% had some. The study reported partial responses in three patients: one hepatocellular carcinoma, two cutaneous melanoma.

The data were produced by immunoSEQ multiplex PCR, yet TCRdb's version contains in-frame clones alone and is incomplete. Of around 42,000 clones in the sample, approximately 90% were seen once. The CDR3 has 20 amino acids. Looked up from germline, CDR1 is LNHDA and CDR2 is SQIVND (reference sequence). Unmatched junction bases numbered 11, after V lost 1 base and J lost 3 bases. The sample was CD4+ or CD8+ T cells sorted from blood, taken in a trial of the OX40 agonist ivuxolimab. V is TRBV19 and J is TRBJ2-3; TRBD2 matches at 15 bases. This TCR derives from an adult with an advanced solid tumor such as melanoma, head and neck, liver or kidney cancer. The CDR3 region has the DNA TGTGCCAGTAGTATAGGATTTCGGACTAGCGGGAGGGTTTATACAGATACGCAGTATTTT. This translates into CASSIGFRTSGRVYTDTQYF.